A selection of T cell receptor beta chains follows, all from one sample in a study of shared clonotypes between healthy human individuals. Here immunoSEQ multiplex PCR was the method, and the copy in TCRdb shows in-frame clones only, minus some. Of approximately 600,000 clones listed, approximately 95% were seen once; the top ten hold approximately 0.11%. Specimen: naive CD8+ T cells sorted from blood. The receptors originated from a woman in her twenties or thirties in good health. CDR3s leave out the opening cysteine and the closing phenylalanine or tryptophan.

>TRBV2
ASRSNEKLF
>TRBV2
AGRREPWEQY
>TRBV10-1
ASSEWFRSGYT
>TRBV28
ASTHVGRGQETQY
>TRBV7-9
ASSSQEGEETQY
>TRBV19
ASSMSVFYEQY
>TRBV11-2
ASSLLASGITDTQY
>TRBV7-8
ASSLQGIRQPQH
>TRBV27
ASSLSGVQPQH
>TRBV7-2
ASSASGIRLEQY
>TRBV28
ASSPGLAGEVTYEQY
>TRBV28
ASSLRGGAIYGYT
>TRBV21-1
ASTLFPGTGADIHSNQPQH
>TRBV28
ASSLREKIEKLF
>TRBV13
ASSLGQAPNEQF
>TRBV7-9
ASSSGQARNEQF
>TRBV6-1
ATSEQY
>TRBV6-1
ASEREGII
>TRBV27
ASSFLGGASEAF
>TRBV5-6
ASSVSGLGTGELF